This T cell receptor (beta chain) came from a study of vaccination and CD4 T cells after COVID-19. Study as a whole: The convalescents were made up of six males and four females, two of whom were Hispanic.

Treatment defined: approximately 11-day PBMC culture with coronavirus spike peptide pools or control peptides (ViraFEST assay). Expansion of antigen-specific T cells with peptide pools by ViraFEST preceded sequencing of TCRs. With the Oncomine TCR Beta short-read assay, DNA from cultured CD4+ T cells was sequenced. TCRdb re-called the PCR reads with MiXCR, one entry per CDR3 protein. The profile shows roughly 11,000 distinct CDR3 sequences, 65% to 80% of them singletons. As regards this clonotype: Its specificity is unknown.

The sequence was obtained from a human donor who had recovered from COVID-19. The sample consisted of CD4+ T cells from blood, cultured in vitro.

The CDR3 sequence is CASSPGQGLNQPQHF. The CDR3 bases are TGTGCCAGCAGTCCAGGACAGGGGCTCAATCAGCCCCAGCATTTT. This chain joins TRBV6-1 and TRBJ1-5; 9 bases are a match to TRBD1. The CDR3 runs to 15 residues. Germline CDR1 is MNHNS and CDR2 is SASEGT. Unmatched junction bases numbered 5, after V lost 5 bases and J lost 3 bases.